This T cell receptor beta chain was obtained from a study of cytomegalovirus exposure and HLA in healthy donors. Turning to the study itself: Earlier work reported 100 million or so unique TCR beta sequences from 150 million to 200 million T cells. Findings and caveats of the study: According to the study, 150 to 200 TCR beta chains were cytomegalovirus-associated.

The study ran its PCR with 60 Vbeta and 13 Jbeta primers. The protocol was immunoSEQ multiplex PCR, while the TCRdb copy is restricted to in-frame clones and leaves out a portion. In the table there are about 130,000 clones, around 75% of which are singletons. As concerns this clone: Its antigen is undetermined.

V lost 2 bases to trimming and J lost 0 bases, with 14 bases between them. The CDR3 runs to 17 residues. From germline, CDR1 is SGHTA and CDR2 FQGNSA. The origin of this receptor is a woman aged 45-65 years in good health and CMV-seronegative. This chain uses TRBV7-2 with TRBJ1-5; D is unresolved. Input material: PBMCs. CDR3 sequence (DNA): TGTGCCAGCAGCTTATTAGTCCAACACTATAGCAATCAGCCCCAGCATTTT. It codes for CASSLLVQHYSNQPQHF. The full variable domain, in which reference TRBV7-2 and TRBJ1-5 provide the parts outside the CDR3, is GAGVSQSPSNKVTEKGKDVELRCDPISGHTALYWYRQSLGQGLEFLIYFQGNSAPDKSGLPSDRFSAERTGGSVSTLTIQRTQQEDSAVYLCASSLLVQHYSNQPQHFGDGTRLSIL.